This T cell receptor (beta chain) stems from a study of CD8+ T cells in alopecia areata. Overall study context: Those patients who were treated received oral tofacitinib, which was given at 5 to 10 mg twice daily for moderate-to-severe alopecia areata. Among treated patients, severity was scored by affected scalp area percentage. Study findings and constraints: While patients received tofacitinib, many expanded lesional clones remained present in scalp and blood.

Sample treatment: oral pan-JAK inhibitor, 5-10 mg twice daily. The CDR3 loop spans 15 amino acids. Per the germline V gene, CDR1 is MNHNY and CDR2 is SVGAGI (reference sequence). V lost 0 bases and J 4 bases, leaving 10 bases between the germline ends. As for this clone: Antigen specificity is unknown.

Sequencing templates came from extracted RNA that was reverse transcribed into cDNA. Profiled with immunoSEQ multiplex PCR; TCRdb holds only in-frame clones, not every one. The data hold hundreds of thousands of clones, with over 45% observed a single time. The chain combines TRBV6-6 with TRBJ2-1, with D possibly being TRBD2 (6 bases). Sample: CD4+ T cells sorted from blood, taken at week 24, from a patient treated with tofacitinib. The clonotype comes from a human donor with alopecia areata. Written as DNA, the CDR3 is TGTGCCAGCAGTTACTCGGGGGGAAGGTACAATGAGCAGTTCTTC. Translating gives CASSYSGGRYNEQFF.